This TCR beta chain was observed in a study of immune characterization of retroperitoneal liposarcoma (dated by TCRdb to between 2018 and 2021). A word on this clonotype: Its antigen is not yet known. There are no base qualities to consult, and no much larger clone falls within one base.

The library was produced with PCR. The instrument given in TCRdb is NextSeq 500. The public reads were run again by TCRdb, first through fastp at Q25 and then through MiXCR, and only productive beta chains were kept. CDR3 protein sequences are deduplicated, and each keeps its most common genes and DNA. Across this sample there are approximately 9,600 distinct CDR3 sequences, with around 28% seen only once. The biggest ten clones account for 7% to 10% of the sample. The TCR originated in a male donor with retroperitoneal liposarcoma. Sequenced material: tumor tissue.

The nucleotide sequence is TGTGCCAGCAGTCGAAGGGGGGGGACAGGGAAATACGAGCAGTACTTC. The translation is CASSRRGGTGKYEQYF. This sequence uses TRBV6-1 and TRBJ2-5; a stretch of 9 junction bases matches TRBD1. The assigned J gene may be wrong: the sequence end matches TRBJ2-7 better. The CDR3 runs 16 amino acids, cysteine and phenylalanine included. Only the CDR3 DNA is retained, 48 bases long and in frame from the first base. CDR1 and CDR2 (MNHNS, SASEGT) derive from the germline V gene.